This record concerns one T cell receptor beta chain sequence. Patients in Seattle were enrolled during active infection, then followed longitudinally. The germline V and J ends were trimmed by 0 bases and 3 bases, with 16 bases remaining between them. CDR3 length: 17 residues. Germline V gene data show CDR1 as SGHRS and CDR2 as YFSETQ. Authors' data handling: Reference gene primer amplification gave nucleated cell count estimates. The protocol was immunoSEQ multiplex PCR, while the TCRdb copy is restricted to in-frame clones and leaves out a portion. The V and J calls and clone size come from that table; D and trimming were worked out from the DNA. The table records 270,000 or so clones, 85% to 90% of them present only once. This entry comes from a study of blood T cell repertoires in COVID-19. Study information: Sites in the United States, Italy and Spain provided acute and convalescent COVID-19 samples. T cells, B-cell-depleted T cells, or PBMCs provided the cDNA or gDNA that served as material.

This receptor was obtained from a woman between 25 and 40 years old with COVID-19, enrolled during active disease. The V and J genes are TRBV5-1 and TRBJ1-3, with D possibly matching TRBD1 (6 bases). Material for sequencing was peripheral blood. The CDR3 region is CASSLDPIQGSGNTIYF. The CDR3 region has the DNA TGCGCCAGCAGCTTGGATCCCATACAGGGTAGTGGAAACACCATATATTTT.